Listed here are 30 T cell receptor beta chains from one sample, sequenced in a study of T cells after yellow fever vaccination. TCRdb processed the 5' RACE reads anew with MiXCR; each CDR3 protein has one entry. The sample yields around 140,000 distinct CDR3 sequences, under 7% seen once. Specimen: CD4+ T cells sorted from PBMCs, collected 10 days after the yellow fever booster vaccination. These receptors were taken from a man aged 30-40 years who received the YFV17D yellow fever vaccine.

In the case of this clonotype: A much larger clone sits a single nucleotide away, making a read error possible. CDR3 in DNA: TGTGCCAGCAGCCGATTCCACTACGAGCAGTACTTC. The encoded protein is CASSRFHYEQYF. The chain combines TRBV3-1 with TRBJ2-7, with D uncertain. Germline CDR1 is LGHDT and CDR2 is YNNKEL (reference sequence). This CDR3 is 12 amino acids long. V lost 4 bases to trimming and J lost 3 bases, with 7 bases between them.

This clonotype was seen many times. The J gene is TRBJ2-3, the V gene TRBV2; D is ambiguous. V was shortened by 5 bases and J by 12 bases, with 9 bases between the two germline ends. The CDR3 extends over 10 amino acids. The germline gives CDR1 SNHLY, CDR2 FYNNEI. Here the CDR3 DNA reads TGTGCCAGCAGTACGGAATCACAGTATTTT. Protein: CASSTESQYF.

This clonotype was seen repeatedly, ten times or more. The rearrangement joins TRBV18 to TRBJ2-3; no firm D call. CDR3 length: 16 residues. The germline V gene has CDR1 KGHSH and CDR2 LQKENI. The V end was cut by 0 bases, the J end by 2 bases, with 12 bases between. In DNA, the CDR3 is TGTGCCAGCTCACCACCACAGTCGGGTCCCACAGATACGCAGTATTTT. It yields the protein CASSPPQSGPTDTQYF.

This clonotype was seen repeatedly, ten times or more. The chain links TRBV20-1 to TRBJ2-3; 13 bases agree with TRBD2. Germline-derived CDR1 and CDR2 are DFQATT and SNEGSKA (reference sequence). The length of the CDR3 is 16 residues. V shed 5 bases, J shed 5 bases, and the junction held 10 bases outside the gene matches. The CDR3 DNA reads as TGCAGTGCTCCGACGAGACTAGCGGGAGGTAAAGATACGCAGTATTTT. It is translated as CSAPTRLAGGKDTQYF.

This clonotype was observed many times. The rearrangement links TRBV14 to TRBJ2-1, with TRBD2 as a possible D gene (5 bases). V lost 0 bases, J lost 8 bases, and 17 bases lay in between. Germline values: CDR1 SGHDN, CDR2 FVKESK. The CDR3 covers 16 residues. CDR3 bases: TGTGCCAGCAGCCAAGATGTAAGGGCGGGTCTCTATGAGCAGTTCTTC. This translates into CASSQDVRAGLYEQFF.

This clonotype was seen at least ten times. The chain has TRBV28 and TRBJ2-7, with 11 bases lining up with TRBD2. Looked up from germline, CDR1 is MDHEN and CDR2 is SYDVKM. This CDR3 is built from 17 residues. J was trimmed by 4 bases and V by 5 bases; bases with no gene match: 13. The CDR3 loop is CASSLQTSGKSPYEQYF. The CDR3 DNA reads as TGTGCCAGCAGTCTTCAGACTAGCGGGAAGTCCCCTTACGAGCAGTACTTC.

For this clonotype: A single base separates this from a much larger clone, so it may be a read error. CDR3 nucleotide sequence: TGTGCCAACAGTTTCCGTGGGACAGAAGGAGATACGCAGTATTTT. This codes for CANSFRGTEGDTQYF. The chain recombines TRBV7-2 with TRBJ2-3; 7 bases line up with TRBD1. V gave up 10 bases and J gave up 5 bases; unmatched junction bases: 15. Germline V gene lookup returns CDR1 SGHTA and CDR2 FQGNSA. The CDR3 contains 15 residues.

This clonotype was recorded at least ten times. The J gene is TRBJ2-3, the V gene TRBV12-3 or TRBV12-4, with 7 bases aligning to TRBD1. The CDR3 loop spans 14 amino acids. V was clipped by 7 bases and J by 2 bases; unmatched bases: 6. CDR3 in amino acids: CASKRQGLTDTQYF. Here the CDR3 DNA reads TGTGCCAGCAAAAGACAGGGCCTCACAGATACGCAGTATTTT.

Many counts were recorded for this clonotype. V usage is TRBV7-2 and J usage is TRBJ2-1, with D unresolved. The CDR3 runs 13 residues. Per the germline V gene, CDR1 is SGHTA and CDR2 is FQGNSA. V lost 2 bases to trimming and J lost 5 bases, with 7 bases between them. In DNA, the CDR3 is TGTGCCAGCAGCTTACTGGTCAACAATGAGCAGTTCTTC. Its protein is CASSLLVNNEQFF.

The rearrangement joins TRBV5-1 to TRBJ2-7; TRBD2 matches at 7 bases. CDR1 is SGHRS, CDR2 YFSETQ, per germline. CDR3 length: 16 residues. The V segment lost 4 bases and the J segment 5 bases; nucleotides outside the gene matches: 15. This CDR3 is CASSPAIAGMLHEQYF. DNA for the CDR3: TGCGCCAGCAGCCCGGCCATAGCGGGTATGCTCCACGAGCAGTACTTC.

This clonotype occurred many times. CDR3 in DNA: TGTGCCAGCAGTGAAATCTTGGGGGCGGGGAATGAGCAGTTCTTC. The encoded protein is CASSEILGAGNEQFF. V usage is TRBV2 and J usage is TRBJ2-1, with D perhaps assigned TRBD1 or TRBD2 (6 bases each). Trimming shortened V by 2 bases and J by 7 bases, and 15 bases separated the two germline ends. The germline CDR1 and CDR2 sequences are SNHLY and FYNNEI. The CDR3 runs 15 residues.

This clonotype was detected a few times. The CDR3 region has the DNA TGTGCCAGCAGTTTCCGACAGGGGGCTAGGACTGAAGCTTTCTTT. Amino acids: CASSFRQGARTEAFF. The chain employs TRBV12-3 or TRBV12-4 and TRBJ1-1, with 10 nucleotides matching TRBD1. The CDR3 is 15 residues long. The trim removed 3 bases at V and 5 bases at J, leaving 6 bases unmatched.

A remark on this clonotype: This could be a read error, since a much larger clone is one nucleotide away. The chain has TRBV19 and TRBJ2-7, with 7 bases fitting TRBD1. The CDR3 totals 13 residues. CDR1 is LNHDA and CDR2 is SQIVND in the germline V gene (reference sequence). Losses at the gene ends were 4 bases for V and 4 bases for J; bases not matched to a gene: 4. The chain's CDR3 is CASSNGQEYEQYF. The CDR3 bases are TGTGCCAGTAGTAATGGACAGGAGTACGAGCAGTACTTC.

There are many counts of this clonotype. The V and J genes are TRBV6-5 and TRBJ1-1; no clear D gene. This CDR3 is 14 amino acids long. V was clipped by 2 bases and J by 2 bases, with 9 bases between them. Per the germline V gene, CDR1 is MNHEY and CDR2 is SVGAGI. DNA for the CDR3: TGTGCCAGCAGTTACCGGGAGTTTAACACTGAAGCTTTCTTT. It is translated as CASSYREFNTEAFF.

At least ten counts were recorded for this clonotype. The J gene is TRBJ2-1, the V gene TRBV14, with 8 bases identical to TRBD2. The CDR3 totals 16 residues. The germline V gene encodes CDR1 SGHDN and CDR2 FVKESK. Losses at the gene ends were 5 bases for V and 0 bases for J; bases not matched to a gene: 6. CDR3 DNA: TGTGCCAGCAGCGAGGTAGCGGGAACCTCCTACAATGAGCAGTTCTTC. It translates to CASSEVAGTSYNEQFF.

This chain uses TRBV20-1 with TRBJ2-4, with D possibly TRBD2 on 5 matching bases. Per germline, CDR1 DFQATT and CDR2 SNEGSKA (reference sequence). The CDR3 extends over 14 amino acids. V was trimmed by 2 bases and J by 0 bases, leaving 8 bases between them. The CDR3 sequence: CSARSGIAKNIQYF. In DNA form, the CDR3 reads TGCAGTGCTAGATCCGGGATAGCCAAAAACATTCAGTACTTC.

This clonotype was observed many times. V and J are TRBV29-1 and TRBJ2-3; 15 nucleotides align to TRBD2. J gave up 0 bases and V 6 bases, and 1 base lay outside the gene matches. The CDR3 extends over 15 amino acids. Looked up from germline, CDR1 is SQVTM and CDR2 is ANQGSEA. The CDR3 DNA reads as TGCAGCGTGGGACTAGCGGGAGGAAGCACAGATACGCAGTATTTT. It encodes CSVGLAGGSTDTQYF.

J is TRBJ2-1 and V is TRBV7-2, with 13 nucleotides matching TRBD2. The CDR3 runs to 17 residues. The germline V gene has CDR1 SGHTA and CDR2 FQGNSA. Trimming took 4 bases from V and 8 from J; bases not matched to a gene: 11. This chain's CDR3 is CASSSRGGTSGKDEQFF. The CDR3 region has the DNA TGTGCCAGCAGCTCCCGGGGGGGGACTAGCGGGAAGGATGAGCAGTTCTTC.

This clonotype has ten or more counts. The chain uses TRBV7-9 and TRBJ2-7; 9 bases are shared with TRBD1. With V trimmed by 4 bases and J by 0 bases, 4 bases remained unmatched. Germline V gives CDR1 SEHNR, CDR2 FQNEAQ (reference sequence). The CDR3 covers 15 residues. The CDR3 loop reads CASSSWDRASYEQYF. The CDR3 bases are TGTGCCAGCAGCTCATGGGACAGGGCCTCCTACGAGCAGTACTTC.

This clonotype was counted at least ten times. The rearrangement uses TRBV5-1 and TRBJ2-3; 9 bases align to TRBD2. Germline V gene sequence: CDR1 SGHRS, CDR2 YFSETQ. This CDR3 has 15 residues. Trimming cost V 1 base and J 3 bases; bases outside gene matches: 3. CDR3 sequence: CASSLNSGRTDTQYF. The CDR3 bases are TGCGCCAGCAGCTTGAACAGCGGGAGGACAGATACGCAGTATTTT.

This clonotype was recorded at least ten times. The chain uses TRBV5-1 and TRBJ2-3; 8 bases fit TRBD1. This CDR3 is 16 amino acids long. The germline gives CDR1 SGHRS, CDR2 YFSETQ. The V and J ends lost 7 bases and 2 bases, in that order; junction bases with no gene match: 12. This chain's CDR3 is CASGQGLSGYTDTQYF. CDR3 coding DNA: TGCGCCAGCGGACAGGGTCTTAGCGGATACACAGATACGCAGTATTTT.

This clonotype turned up a few times. The V gene is TRBV7-2, the J gene TRBJ2-7; the match to TRBD1 covers 11 bases. Trimming cost V 7 bases and J 5 bases; bases outside gene matches: 10. The CDR3 covers 15 residues. CDR1 SGHTA and CDR2 FQGNSA come from the germline V gene. Here the CDR3 reads CASTKTGQGDHEQYF. As DNA, the CDR3 is TGTGCCAGCACCAAAACGGGACAGGGGGATCACGAGCAGTACTTC.

With respect to this clonotype: This may be a read error: a much more frequent sequence differs by one nucleotide. The chain links TRBV24-1 to TRBJ2-1; TRBD2 matches at 12 bases. There are 15 residues in the CDR3. The ends lost 7 bases at V and 6 bases at J; junction bases unmatched: 6. CDR1 KGHDR and CDR2 SFDVKD come from the germline V gene. DNA of the CDR3: TGTGCCACCAGCGAGACTAGCGGGAGCCCCAATGAGCAGTTCTTC. Residues: CATSETSGSPNEQFF.

This clonotype was seen at least ten times. CDR3 nucleotide sequence: TGTGCCAGCAGGGTCCAGTTCAATCAGCCCCAGCATTTT. Its translation: CASRVQFNQPQHF. The chain couples TRBV28 to TRBJ1-5, with D uncertain. Per the germline V gene, CDR1 is MDHEN and CDR2 is SYDVKM. The V end lost 6 bases, the J end lost 3 bases, and 9 bases lay between the germline ends. This CDR3 comprises 13 residues.

V and J are TRBV29-1 and TRBJ1-1; possible D gene TRBD1, 5 bases. Per the germline V gene, CDR1 is SQVTM and CDR2 is ANQGSEA. The CDR3 length is 13 residues. With 6 bases removed from V and 4 bases from J, the gap between germline ends came to 15 bases. The CDR3 nucleotides read TGCAGCGTGGGGGGAAGGTGGGGCACTGAAGCTTTCTTT. Its protein product is CSVGGRWGTEAFF.

J is TRBJ2-1 and V is TRBV20-1; D perhaps matches TRBD2 (6 bases). Deletions cut 1 base from V and 0 bases from J, with 16 bases between. The CDR3 is 17 amino acids. In germline, CDR1 is DFQATT, CDR2 SNEGSKA (reference sequence). CDR3 loop: CSARGGVDFPSYNEQFF. The CDR3 DNA sequence: TGCAGTGCTAGAGGGGGGGTAGACTTCCCCTCCTACAATGAGCAGTTCTTC.

In its sample, this clonotype was seen many times. The genes are TRBV3-1 and TRBJ2-7; TRBD2 matches at 11 bases. V lost 4 bases and J lost 6; bases outside the gene matches: 5. This CDR3 contains 14 residues. Germline lookup yields CDR1 LGHDT and CDR2 YNNKEL (reference sequence). CDR3 DNA: TGTGCCAGCAGCCCTACTAGCGGGAGAGGCGAGCAGTACTTC. Its translation is CASSPTSGRGEQYF.

This clonotype was seen at least ten times. The rearrangement uses TRBV5-1 and TRBJ2-1, with TRBD2 matching 7 bases. This CDR3 is built from 15 residues. Germline CDR1 and CDR2: SGHRS and YFSETQ. V trimming: 5 bases; J trimming: 7 bases; junction bases outside the gene matches: 12. CDR3 sequence: CASSSEGREFNEQFF. CDR3 bases: TGCGCCAGCAGTTCAGAGGGGAGGGAGTTTAATGAGCAGTTCTTC.

This clonotype occurred many times. This chain joins TRBV7-3 and TRBJ2-5, with TRBD2 matching over 9 bases. The CDR3 has 15 amino acids. Trimming took 1 base from V and 2 from J; bases not matched to a gene: 2. CDR1 and CDR2 (germline): SGHTA, FQGTGA. This CDR3 is CASSLSGRAQETQYF. The DNA for the CDR3 is TGTGCCAGCAGCTTAAGCGGGAGGGCTCAAGAGACCCAGTACTTC.

This clonotype was detected ten times or more. The V gene is TRBV6-5, the J gene TRBJ2-5; 7 bases align to TRBD1. The CDR3 loop spans 13 amino acids. In germline, CDR1 is MNHEY, CDR2 SVGAGI. Germline trimming cut 8 bases from V and 7 bases from J; bases unmatched to any gene: 10. CDR3 sequence reads: CASQNTGVGTQYF. CDR3 DNA sequence: TGTGCCAGCCAGAACACAGGGGTCGGGACCCAGTACTTC.